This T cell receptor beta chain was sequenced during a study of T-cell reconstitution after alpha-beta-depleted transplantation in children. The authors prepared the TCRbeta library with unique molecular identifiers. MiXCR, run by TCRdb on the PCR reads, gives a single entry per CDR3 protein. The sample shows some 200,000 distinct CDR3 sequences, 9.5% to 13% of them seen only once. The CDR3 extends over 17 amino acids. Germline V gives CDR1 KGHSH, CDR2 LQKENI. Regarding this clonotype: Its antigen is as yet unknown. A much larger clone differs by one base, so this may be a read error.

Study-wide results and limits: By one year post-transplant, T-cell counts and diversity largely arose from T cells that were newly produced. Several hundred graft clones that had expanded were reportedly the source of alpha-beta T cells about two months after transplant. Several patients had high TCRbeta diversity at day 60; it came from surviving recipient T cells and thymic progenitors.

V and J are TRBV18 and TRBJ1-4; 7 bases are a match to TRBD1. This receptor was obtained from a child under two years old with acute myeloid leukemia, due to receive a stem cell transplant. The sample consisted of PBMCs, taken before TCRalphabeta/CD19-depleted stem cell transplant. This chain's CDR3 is CTSSPPTGRDANEKLFF. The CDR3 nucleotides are TGTACCAGCTCACCACCGACAGGGAGGGACGCTAATGAAAAACTGTTTTTT. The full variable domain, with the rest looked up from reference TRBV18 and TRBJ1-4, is NAGVMQNPRHLVRRRGQEARLRCSPMKGHSHVYWYRQLPEEGLKFMVYLQKENIIDESGMPKERFSAEFPKEGPSILRIQQVVRGDSAAYFCTSSPPTGRDANEKLFFGSGTQLSVL.